The clone carrying this T cell receptor beta chain was detected only a few times. Its antigen remains unidentified. This sample was taken from a study of T cell repertoires in cytomegalovirus infection. On the study more broadly: A matching HLA type, together with CMV infection, was signaled by public TCR beta signatures.

This CDR3 has 15 residues. The germline CDR1 and CDR2 sequences are KGHSH and LQKENI. Trimming left V 0 bases short and J 1 base short, with 9 bases between. Using its own MiXCR run on the reads, TCRdb lists one record per CDR3 protein. The repertoire holds 450,000 to 600,000 distinct CDR3 sequences, about 11% seen once, with roughly a tenth in the top ten. Findings and limits, study-wide: The ex vivo response showed dominance by HLA-C-restricted CMV-specific TCR beta clonotypes. Identification of carriers of CMV plus the relevant HLA was performed using cumulative public TCR beta family frequency.

The chain carries TRBV18 and TRBJ1-1; D remains unclear. The TCR was taken from a human donor in good health (CMV status not recorded). Some clones in this sample may be carry-over from other donors' samples. Sample: PBMCs. CDR3: CASSPPSRRNTEAFF. The CDR3 nucleotides read TGTGCCAGCTCACCACCGTCACGGAGGAACACTGAAGCTTTCTTT.